This is a list of T cell receptor beta chains from one sample in a study of cytomegalovirus exposure and HLA in healthy donors. Measured with immunoSEQ multiplex PCR; TCRdb has only the in-frame clones, and not every one. The sample contains 75,000 to 90,000 clones, more than 70% of which appear only once. Specimen: PBMCs. Receptors originate from a man in his sixties in good health and CMV-seronegative. CDR3s include the opening cysteine and the closing phenylalanine or tryptophan. The D gene is left open where the match is weak. A row's size may be missing; if present it is once, few, many or a size class.

abundance,d_gene,v_gene,j_gene,CDR3aa,CDR3nt
few,.,TRBV21-1,TRBJ2-7,CASPPGERQVEQYF,TGTGCCAGCCCCCCCGGGGAACGACAGGTCGAGCAGTACTTC
.,.,TRBV7-2,TRBJ1-2,CASSLNPGSSF,TGTGCCAGCAGCTTAAATCCGGGTTCATCCTTC
few,TRBD1,TRBV2,TRBJ2-1,CASSSDRGNEQFF,TGTGCCAGCAGTTCCGACAGGGGAAATGAGCAGTTCTTC
.,TRBD1,TRBV19,TRBJ2-6,CASTGTGEVSGANVLTF,TGTGCCAGTACAGGGACAGGGGAGGTCTCTGGGGCCAACGTCCTGACTTTC
few,.,TRBV6-6,TRBJ1-5,CASSFGIHQPQHF,TGTGCCAGCAGTTTCGGGATTCATCAGCCCCAGCATTTT
.,TRBD2,TRBV7-8,TRBJ2-5,CASSSPGGQETQYF,TGTGCCAGCAGCTCACCGGGGGGCCAAGAGACCCAGTACTTC
.,.,TRBV7-9,TRBJ1-1,CSSSPRQYTEAFF,TGTTCCAGCAGCCCTAGACAGTACACTGAAGCTTTCTTT
.,.,TRBV5-6,TRBJ2-5,CASSLVQGETQYF,TGTGCCAGCAGCTTGGTCCAGGGGGAGACCCAGTACTTC
.,TRBD1,TRBV7-9,TRBJ2-6,CASVPGRDRGSGANVLTF,TGTGCCAGCGTACCCGGAAGGGACAGGGGCTCTGGGGCCAACGTCCTGACTTTC
.,.,TRBV5-5,TRBJ1-2,CASSLGPAGGYTF,TGTGCCAGCAGCCTAGGCCCGGCGGGGGGCTACACCTTC
few,TRBD2,TRBV5-1,TRBJ2-1,CASSIAGTSSGNEQFF,TGCGCCAGCAGCATAGCCGGGACTAGCTCCGGCAATGAGCAGTTCTTC